These 27 T cell receptor beta chains originate from one sample sequenced in a study of blood T cell repertoires in COVID-19. Some clones are missing from TCRdb's copy, which holds only in-frame ones; the method was immunoSEQ multiplex PCR. The sample comprises some 200,000 clones, about 80% of which are singletons, and around 7.5% rests with the top ten. The source material was PBMCs or T cells enriched from blood (not recorded which). These receptors were taken from a man aged 35 to 55 who had recovered from COVID-19.

Written as DNA, the CDR3 is TGTGCCAGTAGGTTTACGGGACAGGGAAATGGCTACACCTTC. As protein: CASRFTGQGNGYTF. The chain couples TRBV19 to TRBJ1-2; TRBD1 aligns across 9 bases. The germline V gene has CDR1 LNHDA and CDR2 SQIVND (reference sequence). J was trimmed by 6 bases and V by 6 bases; bases with no gene match: 8. The CDR3 is made up of 14 amino acids.

The chain joins TRBV6-6 to TRBJ1-4; 7 nucleotides match TRBD1. This CDR3 spans 16 amino acids. Germline trimming cut 1 base from V and 1 base from J; bases unmatched to any gene: 3. The germline V gene encodes CDR1 MNHNY and CDR2 SVGAGI (reference sequence). This chain's CDR3 is CASSYFPGGTNEKLFF. The CDR3 nucleotides read TGTGCCAGCAGTTACTTCCCAGGGGGAACTAATGAAAAACTGTTTTTT.

CDR3: CASSYSGQVINEQFF. DNA of the CDR3: TGCGCCAGCAGCTACTCGGGACAGGTCATCAATGAGCAGTTCTTC. The genes are TRBV5-1 and TRBJ2-1, with TRBD1 matching over 8 bases. The CDR3 runs 15 residues. V trimming: 3 bases; J trimming: 6 bases; junction bases outside the gene matches: 8. Germline V gene lookup returns CDR1 SGHRS and CDR2 YFSETQ.

This clone was recorded once. CDR3 in DNA: TGTGCCAGTAGTTTTTCTCAGGGGGCTAATTCACCCCTCCACTTT. As protein: CASSFSQGANSPLHF. The rearrangement uses TRBV19 and TRBJ1-6; 8 bases are a match to TRBD1. The CDR3 has 15 amino acids. CDR1 is LNHDA, CDR2 SQIVND, per germline (reference sequence). Losses at the gene ends were 5 bases for V and 6 bases for J; bases not matched to a gene: 6.

The J gene is TRBJ1-1, the V gene TRBV5-1; D remains unclear. V dropped 7 bases and J dropped 0 bases, with 13 bases sitting between them. The CDR3 extends over 14 amino acids. Germline CDR1 reads SGHRS; CDR2 reads YFSETQ. The CDR3 DNA reads TGCGCCAGCCGAGAACCGGGTATGAACACTGAAGCTTTCTTT. Its translation: CASREPGMNTEAFF.

The DNA of the CDR3 is TGTGCCAGCAGCTACCGAGCAGGCCCTTACGAGCAGTACTTC. As protein: CASSYRAGPYEQYF. The chain recombines TRBV11-2 with TRBJ2-7; no definite D call. CDR1 and CDR2 from the germline V gene are SGHAT and FQNNGV. V was trimmed by 4 bases and J by 4 bases, leaving 14 bases between them. The CDR3 totals 14 residues.

In its sample, this clone was seen once. This sequence joins TRBV12-3 or TRBV12-4 and TRBJ1-4, with 7 positions matching TRBD1. Trimming cost V 8 bases and J 3 bases; bases outside gene matches: 3. The CDR3 contains 13 residues. DNA for the CDR3: TGTGCCAGCTCGACAGGGTCTAATGAAAAACTGTTTTTT. It is translated as CASSTGSNEKLFF.

The chain combines TRBV6-1 with TRBJ1-3; D gene unclear. This CDR3 has 15 amino acids. Trimming removed 1 base at V and 0 bases at J, with 7 bases between. Germline assignment: CDR1 MNHNS and CDR2 SASEGT. CDR3 in amino acids: CASSEGPSSGNTIYF. Here the CDR3 DNA reads TGTGCCAGCAGTGAAGGTCCCAGCTCTGGAAACACCATATATTTT.

The CDR3 region has the DNA TGCGCCAGCAGCTTGCCGAGGGTAGACCCCGTCCACTACAATGAGCAGTTCTTC. It encodes CASSLPRVDPVHYNEQFF. The rearrangement joins TRBV5-1 to TRBJ2-1; D is possibly TRBD2 (5 bases). Trimming shortened V by 1 base and J by 3 bases, and 20 bases separated the two germline ends. The CDR3 runs 18 residues. Germline-derived CDR1 and CDR2 are SGHRS and YFSETQ.

This clone was counted only a few times. This chain links TRBV7-9 with TRBJ1-2; 7 bases are shared with TRBD1. CDR1 SEHNR and CDR2 FQNEAQ come from the germline V gene (reference sequence). The CDR3 runs to 14 residues. V lost 7 bases, J lost 5 bases, and 10 bases stayed unmatched. Written as DNA, the CDR3 is TGTGCCAGCACCCAGGACAGGAGCTCTTATGGCTACACCTTC. This codes for CASTQDRSSYGYTF.

The sample holds a few counts of this clone. The chain uses TRBV6-2 or TRBV6-3 and TRBJ1-2, with 7 bases lining up with TRBD1. This CDR3 comprises 15 residues. Losses at the gene ends were 1 base for V and 7 bases for J; bases not matched to a gene: 9. CDR1 and CDR2 from the germline V gene are MNHEY and SVGEGT. CDR3 region: CASSYLAGGTRGYTF. CDR3 DNA sequence: TGTGCCAGCAGTTACTTGGCAGGGGGAACGCGTGGCTACACCTTC.

V is TRBV11-2 and J is TRBJ1-4; D may be TRBD1 (5 bases). This CDR3 is 13 amino acids long. The germline gives CDR1 SGHAT, CDR2 FQNNGV. Trimming removed 4 bases at V and 8 bases at J, with 11 bases between. CDR3 sequence reads: CASSSGLGEKLFF. DNA of the CDR3: TGTGCCAGCAGCTCAGGGCTGGGAGAAAAACTGTTTTTT.

The chain has TRBV5-5 and TRBJ1-3; D is unresolved. V lost 0 bases, J lost 0 bases, and 7 bases lay in between. The CDR3 extends over 15 amino acids. CDR1 SGHKS and CDR2 YYEKEE come from the germline V gene (reference sequence). CDR3 sequence: CASSLDPSSGNTIYF. CDR3 nucleotides: TGTGCCAGCAGCTTGGACCCGAGCTCTGGAAACACCATATATTTT.

The chain joins TRBV11-3 to TRBJ2-1, with TRBD2 matching over 8 bases. V gave up 5 bases and J gave up 9 bases; unmatched junction bases: 3. The germline V gene encodes CDR1 SGHNT and CDR2 YENEEA. The CDR3 consists of 12 residues. CDR3 nucleotides: TGTGCCAGCAGCCCGGGGGGGAGTGAGCAGTTCTTC. It codes for CASSPGGSEQFF.

The V and J genes are TRBV11-3 and TRBJ2-3, with 9 bases that match TRBD1. CDR1 is SGHNT and CDR2 is YENEEA in the germline V gene. V lost 3 bases, J lost 5 bases, and 9 bases stayed unmatched. The CDR3 consists of 16 residues. CDR3 residues: CASSLTGQGGGDTQYF. The DNA of the CDR3 is TGTGCCAGCAGCTTGACGGGACAGGGAGGAGGAGATACGCAGTATTTT. The full variable domain, completed using reference TRBV11-3 and TRBJ2-3, is EAGVVQSPRYKIIEKKQPVAFWCNPISGHNTLYWYLQNLGQGPELLIRYENEEAVDDSQLPKDRFSAERLKGVDSTLKIQPAELGDSAVYLCASSLTGQGGGDTQYFGPGTRLTVL.

The genes are TRBV27 and TRBJ2-2; maybe TRBD2 (6 bases). Trimming removed 0 bases from V and 2 bases from J, with 13 bases in between. The germline CDR1 and CDR2 sequences are MNHEY and SMNVEV (reference sequence). The CDR3 is made up of 17 amino acids. The DNA for the CDR3 is TGTGCCAGCAGTTTATCGTCGGTCGGGGGAAACACCGGGGAGCTGTTTTTT. Translated: CASSLSSVGGNTGELFF.

This clone has just one count. V and J are TRBV3-1 (or the pseudogene TRBV3-2) and TRBJ1-2; 7 bases are a match to TRBD1. There are 15 residues in the CDR3. V shed 1 base and J 7 bases; nucleotides not matched to a gene: 9. In germline, CDR1 is LGHDT, CDR2 YNNKEL (reference sequence). The CDR3 DNA sequence: TGTGCCAGCAGCCAAGTGGTAGGGGGCGCGAGTGGCTACACCTTC. It specifies CASSQVVGGASGYTF.

This rearrangement joins TRBV5-8 to TRBJ1-1; 12 bases are shared with TRBD1. Trimming at V came to 3 bases and at J to 4 bases, leaving 7 bases not matched to a gene. This CDR3 has 16 amino acids. The germline V gene has CDR1 SGHTS and CDR2 YDEGEE. The DNA of the CDR3 is TGTGCCAGCAGCTCCGGGACAGGGGGCTCAGGCACTGAAGCTTTCTTT. It codes for CASSSGTGGSGTEAFF.

This chain links TRBV24-1 with TRBJ2-3, with 7 bases fitting TRBD2. Germline assignment: CDR1 KGHDR and CDR2 SFDVKD. The CDR3 loop spans 14 amino acids. V lost 5 bases to trimming and J lost 7 bases; unmatched junction nucleotides: 8. CDR3 residues: CATSGRGEGNTQYF. The CDR3 bases are TGTGCCACCAGTGGACGGGGGGAGGGAAATACGCAGTATTTT.

The rearrangement uses TRBV5-1 and TRBJ1-1; D is perhaps TRBD1 (6 bases). V lost 0 bases and J 1 base, leaving 10 bases between the germline ends. Germline V lookup: CDR1 SGHRS, CDR2 YFSETQ. CDR3 length: 15 residues. The CDR3 DNA follows: TGCGCCAGCAGCTTGGACGGACAGCCGAACACTGAAGCTTTCTTT. Its translation: CASSLDGQPNTEAFF.

The V and J genes are TRBV4-1 and TRBJ2-1; 8 nucleotides match TRBD1. CDR1 is MGHRA, CDR2 YSYEKL, per germline. The V segment lost 1 base and the J segment 9 bases; nucleotides outside the gene matches: 8. CDR3 size: 15 residues. The CDR3 is CASSQAGQGRGEQFF. CDR3 sequence (DNA): TGCGCCAGCAGCCAAGCCGGACAGGGTAGGGGTGAGCAGTTCTTC.

This sequence joins TRBV6-1 and TRBJ1-2; 10 bases match TRBD1. The CDR3 runs 16 residues. V lost 2 bases, J lost 8 bases, and 11 bases stayed unmatched. CDR1 is MNHNS, CDR2 SASEGT, per germline. In nucleotides, the CDR3 is TGTGCCAGCAGTGAATCTGGCCTAGGGGACAGGGGAGGCTACACCTTC. Its protein is CASSESGLGDRGGYTF.

This sequence joins TRBV11-2 and TRBJ2-5; TRBD1 matches at 7 bases. Trimming cost V 1 base and J 4 bases; bases outside gene matches: 6. The CDR3 is made up of 15 amino acids. Germline V CDR1 and CDR2: SGHAT, FQNNGV. The CDR3 reads CASSLAPGTAETQYF. The DNA for the CDR3 is TGTGCCAGCAGCTTAGCCCCTGGGACAGCAGAGACCCAGTACTTC.

The rearrangement uses TRBV19 and TRBJ2-7; the D gene is possibly TRBD1 (5 bases). The V gene lost 2 bases and the J gene lost 7 bases, with 15 bases spanning the gap. This CDR3 spans 14 amino acids. The germline V gene has CDR1 LNHDA and CDR2 SQIVND (reference sequence). CDR3 in DNA: TGTGCCAGTAGTATAAAAGGGGCCGGCTGGGAGCAGTACTTC. Encoded protein: CASSIKGAGWEQYF.

This chain links TRBV24-1 with TRBJ2-1, with 7 nucleotides matching TRBD2. The ends lost 4 bases at V and 0 bases at J; junction bases unmatched: 8. Germline values: CDR1 KGHDR, CDR2 SFDVKD. The CDR3 spans 17 residues. The CDR3 loop is CATSETTWDYSYNEQFF. CDR3 DNA: TGTGCCACCAGTGAGACGACCTGGGACTACTCCTACAATGAGCAGTTCTTC.

The chain links TRBV6-1 to TRBJ1-2; TRBD1 is a possible D gene (5 bases). In germline, CDR1 is MNHNS, CDR2 SASEGT. Trimming stripped 0 bases from V and 4 bases from J, with 12 bases between. The CDR3 loop spans 15 amino acids. The chain's CDR3 is CASSEAPGQPYGYTF. In nucleotides, the CDR3 is TGTGCCAGCAGTGAAGCACCAGGGCAACCCTATGGCTACACCTTC.

The gene calls are TRBV28 and TRBJ1-3; 7 bases match TRBD1. The CDR3 contains 14 residues. V lost 6 bases and J lost 4; bases outside the gene matches: 6. The germline V gene has CDR1 MDHEN and CDR2 SYDVKM. CDR3 in DNA: TGTGCCAGCAGCCCCGGGACAGAAGGAAACACCATATATTTT. Its protein product is CASSPGTEGNTIYF. The full variable domain, with the rest looked up from reference TRBV28 and TRBJ1-3, is DVKVTQSSRYLVKRTGEKVFLECVQDMDHENMFWYRQDPGLGLRLIYFSYDVKMKEKGDIPEGYSVSREKKERFSLILESASTNQTSMYLCASSPGTEGNTIYFGEGSWLTVV.